The sequence of this T cell receptor (beta chain) was determined in a study of blood T cell repertoires in COVID-19. About the research overall: The United States, Italy and Spain provided the acute and convalescent COVID-19 samples.

Cohort 3 donors were reported recovered after two negative PCRs, clearance, or symptom resolution. The CDR3 extends over 15 amino acids. V gave up 0 bases and J gave up 9 bases; unmatched junction bases: 5. Germline CDR1 is LGHNA and CDR2 is YNFKEQ. Only in-frame clones appear in the TCRdb table, and some are missing; sequencing was by immunoSEQ multiplex PCR. Seen here are around 480,000 clones, about nine tenths observed once, and the top ten hold about 0.7%. This clone has a single count. This TCR was recovered from a young woman who had recovered from COVID-19. V and J are TRBV4-2 and TRBJ2-7; 13 bases map to TRBD2. Sequenced material: PBMCs or T cells enriched from blood (not recorded which). The CDR3 reads CASSQELAGGPGQYF. CDR3 DNA: TGTGCCAGCAGCCAAGAACTAGCGGGGGGGCCTGGGCAGTACTTC.